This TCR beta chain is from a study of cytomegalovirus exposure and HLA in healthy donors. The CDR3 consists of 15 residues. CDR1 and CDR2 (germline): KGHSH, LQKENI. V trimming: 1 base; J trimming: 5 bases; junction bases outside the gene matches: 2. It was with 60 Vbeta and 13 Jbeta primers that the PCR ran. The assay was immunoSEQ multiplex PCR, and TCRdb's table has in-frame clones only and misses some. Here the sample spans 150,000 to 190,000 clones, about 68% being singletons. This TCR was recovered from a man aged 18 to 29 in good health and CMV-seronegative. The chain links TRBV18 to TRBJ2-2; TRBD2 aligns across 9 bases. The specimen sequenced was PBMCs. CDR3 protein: CASSPLAGETGELFF. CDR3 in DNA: TGTGCCAGCTCACCACTAGCGGGAGAAACCGGGGAGCTGTTTTTT.